The entry below gives a single TCR beta chain sequence along with its context. Relative to its sample, this clone is large (0.1 to 1%). Its antigen target is currently unknown. No base-level quality is on record; no much larger clone is a single base apart. At diagnosis, peripheral blood, uninvolved tumor-adjacent lung and tumor were collected and stored as a combination of fresh-frozen and FFPE material. For TCR repertoire profiling, blood samples were analyzed in the form of peripheral blood mononuclear cells. The sample comes from a study of T cells in localized non-small cell lung cancer (dated by TCRdb to 2019 to 2021). Regarding the study in general: The study examined T cell repertoires in under 300 patients with early-stage NSCLC and compared tumors with uninvolved tumor-adjacent lungs. The cohort consisted of roughly 240 treatment-naive NSCLC patients whose localized lung tumors had been resected. NSCLC patients had a mean age of roughly 66 years, and 129 were male and around 110 female. What the research found in general, with its limitations: Higher blood T cell density associated with longer overall survival, while higher adjacent-lung clonality associated with shorter survival. A median of roughly 60 of the top 100 tumor clones were detected in paired uninvolved adjacent lung, and around 30 of these tumor clones were also found among the top 100 clones of the paired uninvolved adjacent lung. Because multi-region tumor sequencing was not done, intratumor heterogeneity could not be ruled out. Uninvolved tumor-adjacent lung showed the highest T cell clonality, higher than tumor, which suggests more focused antigenic responses in the uninvolved tumor-adjacent lung. Because of the exploratory design, TCR variables were selected using unadjusted p-values without false-discovery rate correction.

Taken from the germline V gene (reference sequence), the CDR1 and CDR2 loops are SGHKS and YYEKEE. Inclusive of the bounding cysteine and phenylalanine, the CDR3 is 15 residues long. Only the CDR3 DNA stays, 45 bases, in frame from base 1. At the junction V is shortened by 3 bases and J by 2 bases; bases outside the gene matches: 4. The immunoSEQ Assay was used to sequence TCR beta CDR3 regions from DNA. As for the original processing: To compute T cell density, TCR beta template counts were normalized to usable DNA, which was estimated by amplifying housekeeping genes. The preseqR package was used to estimate richness by extrapolating to 400,000 templates for PBMC samples and to 120,000 templates for tissue samples. Clonality was defined as one minus Pielou's evenness. Tissue-enriched TCRs were identified through differential abundance testing performed on productive amino-acid clonotypes, with a minimum total count of 5 and an alpha of 0.1. Repertoire overlap between compartments was quantified with the Jaccard Index and Morisita Overlap Index. GLIPH clustered TCR beta CDR3s with public tetramer-defined viral CDR3s; viral motifs required at least three viral sequences plus V-gene enrichment. TCRdb limited this immuneACCESS table to in-frame rearrangements with V and J called. A share of clones is missing; checked studies link under half to unresolved V genes, and the rest is unexplained. Clone size and the V and J calls come from that table; the DNA yielded D and trimming. This sample holds over 15,000 clones; around 87% were observed only once. The ten largest account for 27% of the sample.

The chain employs TRBV5-5 and TRBJ2-3, with 9 middle bases fitting TRBD2. The receptor's source is a male donor at least 60 years old with stage II lung adenocarcinoma. The input for sequencing was peripheral blood mononuclear cells, taken before any cancer treatment. The CDR3 loop reads CASSWTSDFTDTQYF. The DNA reads as follows: TGTGCCAGCAGCTGGACTAGCGACTTCACAGATACGCAGTATTTT.